These T cell receptor beta chains were read from a single sample in a study of Graves' ophthalmopathy and Graves' hyperthyroidism. TCRdb itself ran the multiplex PCR reads through MiXCR, one entry per CDR3 protein. The sample includes hundreds of thousands of distinct CDR3 sequences, roughly 40% of them seen just once. Material for sequencing was peripheral blood. These receptor sequences come from an adult man with Graves' ophthalmopathy. Each CDR3 is given with its conserved first and last residue.

V gene: TRBV7-9; J gene: TRBJ1-2; CDR3 protein: CASSSGATNYGYTF
V gene: TRBV10-2; J gene: TRBJ1-2; CDR3 protein: CASSEIGQGMGGYTF
V gene: TRBV29-1; J gene: TRBJ2-5; CDR3 protein: CSVEEARPGTQYF
V gene: TRBV11-2; J gene: TRBJ1-2; CDR3 protein: CASLATGNDYGYTF
V gene: TRBV29-1; J gene: TRBJ2-7; CDR3 protein: CSVVVRMISYEQYF
V gene: TRBV7-7; J gene: TRBJ2-5; CDR3 protein: CASSLGTSGRRETQYF
V gene: TRBV9; J gene: TRBJ1-3; CDR3 protein: CASSAGTYKHSGNTIYF
V gene: TRBV19; J gene: TRBJ2-5; CDR3 protein: CASTDRESETQYF
V gene: TRBV5-1; J gene: TRBJ2-7; CDR3 protein: CASSLWLAGENEQYF
V gene: TRBV25-1; J gene: TRBJ1-4; CDR3 protein: CASSSGTASGREKLFF
V gene: TRBV9; J gene: TRBJ2-2; CDR3 protein: CASSGGTPNTGELFF
V gene: TRBV29-1; J gene: TRBJ1-4; CDR3 protein: CSVEEAGKNEKLFF
V gene: TRBV20-1; J gene: TRBJ1-5; CDR3 protein: CSAAGGASPNQPQHF
V gene: TRBV20-1; J gene: TRBJ2-7; CDR3 protein: CSARTGLPYEQYF
V gene: TRBV2; J gene: TRBJ1-5; CDR3 protein: CASSRDRGYSNQPQHF
V gene: TRBV29-1; J gene: TRBJ2-2; CDR3 protein: CSVVQGYDNTGELFF
V gene: TRBV20-1; J gene: TRBJ2-7; CDR3 protein: CSARNAHSSYEQYF
V gene: TRBV11-2; J gene: TRBJ1-1; CDR3 protein: CASSSPWTAEAFF
V gene: TRBV25-1; J gene: TRBJ2-5; CDR3 protein: CASNRGGTQETQYF
V gene: TRBV10-3; J gene: TRBJ2-7; CDR3 protein: CASSYRSGTAYEQYF
V gene: TRBV20-1; J gene: TRBJ1-4; CDR3 protein: CSAPDRAGEKLFF
V gene: TRBV10-3; J gene: TRBJ1-2; CDR3 protein: CASSPHEWTNYGCTF
V gene: TRBV20-1; J gene: TRBJ2-7; CDR3 protein: CSARDTSRWLTYEQYF
V gene: TRBV2; J gene: TRBJ2-7; CDR3 protein: CASSLLTGGDWNEQYF
V gene: TRBV7-2; J gene: TRBJ2-7; CDR3 protein: CASSLVTGVSYEQYF
V gene: TRBV2; J gene: TRBJ1-1; CDR3 protein: CTSSLSGTEAFF
V gene: TRBV25-1; J gene: TRBJ2-7; CDR3 protein: CASSPTPGGAYEQYF
V gene: TRBV7-9; J gene: TRBJ1-2; CDR3 protein: CASSYGVGTNGYTF
V gene: TRBV5-1; J gene: TRBJ1-1; CDR3 protein: CASSAVGFTEAFF
V gene: TRBV25-1; J gene: TRBJ2-2; CDR3 protein: CACSARRGHPNTGELFF
V gene: TRBV19; J gene: TRBJ1-2; CDR3 protein: CASSIQQNYGYTF
V gene: TRBV20-1; J gene: TRBJ2-5; CDR3 protein: CSATFRGTKQETQYF
V gene: TRBV6-4; J gene: TRBJ1-1; CDR3 protein: CAAWRLTAFF
V gene: TRBV12-3/TRBV12-4; J gene: TRBJ1-1; CDR3 protein: CASSLRRTDEAFF
V gene: TRBV10-3; J gene: TRBJ2-7; CDR3 protein: CAISITTSGLGYEQYF
V gene: TRBV7-2; J gene: TRBJ2-3; CDR3 protein: CASSGGVAGTDTQYF
V gene: TRBV7-8; J gene: TRBJ2-5; CDR3 protein: CASSLEAVGQPQYF
V gene: TRBV19; J gene: TRBJ1-6; CDR3 protein: CASSYRAGSNSPLHF
V gene: TRBV20-1; J gene: TRBJ1-1; CDR3 protein: CSARRDRGTEAFF
V gene: TRBV7-9; J gene: TRBJ1-1; CDR3 protein: CASSFGHRGYTEAFF
V gene: TRBV19; J gene: TRBJ1-2; CDR3 protein: CASSIGVGSGYTF
V gene: TRBV5-6; J gene: TRBJ2-7; CDR3 protein: CASRAQGGSYEQYF
V gene: TRBV12-5; J gene: TRBJ1-5; CDR3 protein: CASGHRAKQPQHF
V gene: TRBV10-2; J gene: TRBJ1-2; CDR3 protein: CASSESSANYGYTF
V gene: TRBV15; J gene: TRBJ1-4; CDR3 protein: CATSRDLPATNEKLFF
V gene: TRBV2; J gene: TRBJ2-5; CDR3 protein: CATSDASIETQYF
V gene: TRBV20-1; J gene: TRBJ1-2; CDR3 protein: CSAKDRGRVWRYTF